The clone carrying this T cell receptor beta chain was recorded only once. Original methodology: Amplification with reference gene primers provided the estimates of nucleated cell counts. Libraries were prepared by immunoSEQ multiplex PCR; TCRdb keeps only in-frame clonotypes and omits some of them. Clone size and the V and J calls come from that table; the DNA yielded D and trimming. Among around 150,000 clones listed, over 75% were seen once. These data originate in a study of blood T cell repertoires in COVID-19. Whole-study context: The United States, Italy and Spain were the sources of the acute and convalescent COVID-19 samples. The analysed material was cDNA or gDNA that came from T cells, B-cell-depleted T cells, or PBMCs.

The CDR3 totals 17 residues. The V segment lost 0 bases and the J segment 3 bases; nucleotides outside the gene matches: 8. CDR1 is LGHDT, CDR2 YNNKEL, per germline (reference sequence). This TCR was recovered from a man in his 60s with active or convalescent COVID-19. The rearrangement uses TRBV3-1 (or the pseudogene TRBV3-2) and TRBJ2-3, with TRBD2 matching over 8 bases. The sequencing input was peripheral blood. Written as DNA, the CDR3 is TGTGCCAGCAGCCAAGACCTACTAGCGGCTTGGACAGATACGCAGTATTTT. Translation: CASSQDLLAAWTDTQYF.